This T cell receptor beta chain was recorded in a study of OX40 agonist ivuxolimab in advanced cancers. V dropped 2 bases and J dropped 3 bases, with 3 bases sitting between them. Germline V CDR1 and CDR2: SGHTS, YDEGEE. The CDR3 is 12 residues long. Measured with immunoSEQ multiplex PCR; TCRdb has only the in-frame clones, and not every one. The sample yields 65,000 to 95,000 clones, roughly 87% seen once. The source is an adult with an advanced solid tumor such as melanoma, head and neck, liver or kidney cancer. Sequenced here: CD4+ or CD8+ T cells sorted from blood, sampled in a trial of the OX40 agonist ivuxolimab. The chain has TRBV5-8 and TRBJ2-4; D is ambiguous. The CDR3 DNA reads TGTGCCAGCAGCTTCGTCAAAAACATTCAGTACTTC. This sequence encodes CASSFVKNIQYF.